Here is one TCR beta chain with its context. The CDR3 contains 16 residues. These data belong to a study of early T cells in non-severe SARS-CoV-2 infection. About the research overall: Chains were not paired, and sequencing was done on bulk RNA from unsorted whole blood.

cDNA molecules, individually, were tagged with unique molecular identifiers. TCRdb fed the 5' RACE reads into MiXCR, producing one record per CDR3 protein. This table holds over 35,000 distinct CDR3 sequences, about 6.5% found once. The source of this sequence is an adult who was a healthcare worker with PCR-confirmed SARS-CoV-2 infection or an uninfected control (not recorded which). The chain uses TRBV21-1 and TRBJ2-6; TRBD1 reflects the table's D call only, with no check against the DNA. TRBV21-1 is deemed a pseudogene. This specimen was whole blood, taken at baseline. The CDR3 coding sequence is TGTGCCAGCAGCAGGAAACAGGAAACTGGGGCCAACGTCCTGACTTTC. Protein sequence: CASSRKQETGANVLTF.